The present T cell receptor (beta chain) was sequenced within a study of blood T cell repertoires in COVID-19. This clone occurred once. Original data processing: Reference gene primer amplification gave estimated nucleated cell counts. This table comes from immunoSEQ multiplex PCR, and its TCRdb copy is limited to in-frame clones, with some not included. V, J and clone size are those of that table, while D and trimming were read from the DNA. The sample lists some 530,000 clones; around 85% were seen once. This TCR derives from a human donor in a cohort sampled during active COVID-19. Sequenced input: peripheral blood.

DNA of the CDR3: TGTGCCAGCACTTCGGACAGGGGGCGAGAGACCCAGTACTTC. Protein product: CASTSDRGRETQYF. This chain connects TRBV28 to TRBJ2-5; 11 bases line up with TRBD1. V lost 7 bases to trimming and J lost 4 bases; unmatched junction nucleotides: 5. CDR3 length: 14 amino acids. Germline V gene sequence: CDR1 MDHEN, CDR2 SYDVKM.